This is a list of T cell receptor beta chains from one sample in a study of T cell responses to AZD1222 COVID-19 vaccine. Generated by immunoSEQ multiplex PCR, the TCRdb table keeps only in-frame clones and is missing some. The sample contains 25,000 to 35,000 clones, 91% of which appear only once. The specimen comprised peripheral blood, sampled on day 0 of AZD1222 vaccination. All receptors derive from an adult in good health. The conserved cysteine and the conserved F or W are not part of the CDR3 here. A D gene is named only where the DNA matches it firmly.

J gene,V gene,D gene,CDR3 protein
TRBJ2-7,TRBV5-1,TRBD2,ASSLGGLAGGNEQY
TRBJ2-7,TRBV7-2,TRBD1,ASSLADRSPYEQY
TRBJ1-4,TRBV19,.,ASSFRQAANEKLF
TRBJ1-5,TRBV2,TRBD1,ASARRRGQVVWPQH
TRBJ1-1,TRBV4-1,.,ASSHGQRNTEAF
TRBJ1-5,TRBV18,.,ASSAGAQQPQH
TRBJ1-5,TRBV4-2,.,ASSQVRDMYQPQH
TRBJ1-2,TRBV30,.,AWSGGPDYGYT
TRBJ1-1,TRBV2,TRBD1,ASSEMRGRGHAEAF
TRBJ1-1,TRBV7-2,.,ASSLAPTVGMNTEAF
TRBJ1-4,TRBV19,.,ASHGGDEKLF
TRBJ1-5,TRBV11-2,.,ASSLNGYSNQPQH
TRBJ2-3,TRBV19,.,ASSLNKSPTDTQY
TRBJ1-1,TRBV5-4,.,ASSLGSNTEAF
TRBJ1-5,TRBV20-1,TRBD1,SASQVSGTGVRQPQH
TRBJ1-6,TRBV6-5,.,ASSLESYNSPLH
TRBJ2-7,TRBV10-3,.,AIKGVYEQY
TRBJ2-1,TRBV4-3,TRBD1,ASSQDLTGGNEQF
TRBJ1-5,TRBV6-5,.,ASSPSGGVVQPQH
TRBJ1-2,TRBV12-3/TRBV12-4,.,ASSSEQGYGYT
TRBJ1-3,TRBV21-1,.,ASSIGQGTTGNTIY
TRBJ2-1,TRBV6-2/TRBV6-3,.,ASSPRMVMYNEQF
TRBJ1-2,TRBV7-2,.,ASSSGGWDYGYT
TRBJ1-6,TRBV4-2,.,ASSQDNRGNSPLH
TRBJ2-7,TRBV18,.,ASSSKTDYEQY
TRBJ2-1,TRBV11-2,.,ASSLVGRDNEQF
TRBJ1-3,TRBV5-1,.,ASSSTGGRPDSGNTIY
TRBJ1-1,TRBV7-9,.,ASSLVAGNTEAF
TRBJ1-5,TRBV3-1/TRBV3-2,TRBD1,ASSPRTGGGQPQH
TRBJ2-7,TRBV28,.,ASTVQGSSYEQY
TRBJ1-2,TRBV4-2,TRBD1,ASSQGEGTGNGYT